The T cell receptor (beta chain) under discussion was sequenced for a study of T cells in Graves' hyperthyroidism and ophthalmopathy. The ends lost 6 bases at V and 2 bases at J; junction bases unmatched: 9. The CDR3 spans 16 residues. Germline-derived CDR1 and CDR2 are SGHRS and YFSETQ. RNA transcripts served as the template for amplifying TCR beta CDR3 regions. Researchers ran a first-round RT-PCR on the TCR CDR3 using the HTBI primer set. Each CDR3 protein gets one entry after TCRdb re-called the multiplex PCR reads with MiXCR. The repertoire consists of 690,000 or so distinct CDR3 sequences, with over 15% occurring once and the leading ten covering over 15%. There are many counts of this clonotype.

Sample: blood. The clonotype was recovered from a woman between 45 and 60 years old with Graves' hyperthyroidism that later progressed to Graves' ophthalmopathy. The chain combines TRBV5-1 with TRBJ2-1; 9 bases are shared with TRBD1. The CDR3 protein is CASNNNRGPTYNEQFF. In DNA form, the CDR3 reads TGCGCCAGCAACAATAACAGGGGGCCTACCTACAATGAGCAGTTCTTC.